What follows are 32 T cell receptor beta chains derived from one specimen sequenced in a study of CD8 T cells in ankylosing spondylitis. TCRdb re-called the 5' RACE reads with MiXCR, one entry per CDR3 protein. The table lists 750,000 to 850,000 distinct CDR3 sequences, roughly 10% of them singletons, with roughly 0.51% in the top ten. The antigens of these receptors remain unknown. General study results and limits: Ankylosing spondylitis blood appeared to carry a characteristic TCR beta motif of eight or nine highly homologous variants.

The sequencing input was blood, either unsorted or a sorted T cell fraction (not recorded which). The receptors stem from a male donor with ankylosing spondylitis.

This clonotype came up many times. This sequence joins TRBV20-1 and TRBJ1-1; no clear D gene. The CDR3 length is 12 residues. Trimming cost V 0 bases and J 3 bases, with 5 bases left between them. Germline V CDR1 and CDR2: DFQATT, SNEGSKA (reference sequence). The CDR3 sequence: CSARDGDTEAFF. The CDR3 DNA sequence: TGCAGTGCTAGAGATGGGGACACTGAAGCTTTCTTT.

This clonotype showed up just a few times. The rearrangement links TRBV28 to TRBJ2-3, with TRBD2 as a possible D gene (6 bases). Germline V gene lookup returns CDR1 MDHEN and CDR2 SYDVKM. The V end lost 6 bases, the J end lost 1 base, and 14 bases lay between the germline ends. This CDR3 comprises 15 residues. DNA for the CDR3: TGTGCCAGCAGCTCTCACACGGGGGGCACAGATACGCAGTATTTT. Protein: CASSSHTGGTDTQYF.

Only a few counts were recorded for this clonotype. The chain recombines TRBV20-1 with TRBJ2-5, with D perhaps matching TRBD1 or TRBD2 (5 bases each). V lost 6 bases, J lost 1 base, and 12 bases lay in between. Germline loops: CDR1 DFQATT, CDR2 SNEGSKA (reference sequence). The CDR3 sequence is 13 residues long. CDR3 in DNA: TGCAGTGCCCGAAGTGGGACCCAAGAGACCCAGTACTTC. Its protein product is CSARSGTQETQYF.

This sequence joins TRBV30 and TRBJ2-4, with TRBD2 matching over 14 bases. V lost 0 bases, J lost 9 bases, and 1 base stayed unmatched. Germline V gene lookup returns CDR1 GTSNPN and CDR2 SVGIG (reference sequence). CDR3 length: 14 residues. This CDR3 is CAWSVGTSGSIQYF. The CDR3 nucleotides read TGTGCCTGGAGTGTAGGGACTAGCGGGAGCATTCAGTACTTC.

This clonotype has just a few counts. The CDR3 DNA is TGTGCCACCGGGACCCAAGATACGCAGTATTTT. The encoded protein is CATGTQDTQYF. The gene calls are TRBV28 and TRBJ2-3, with D perhaps TRBD1 or TRBD2 (5 bases each). The CDR3 is 11 amino acids. The germline V and J ends were trimmed by 10 bases and 5 bases, with 10 bases remaining between them. Germline V gene data show CDR1 as MDHEN and CDR2 as SYDVKM.

The rearrangement joins TRBV5-1 to TRBJ2-2; 8 bases fit TRBD2. V lost 0 bases to trimming and J lost 6 bases; unmatched junction nucleotides: 7. The CDR3 is 16 amino acids. Germline CDR1 and CDR2: SGHRS and YFSETQ. CDR3 sequence (DNA): TGCGCCAGCAGCTTGGTGGTGACTAGCGTTGCCGGGGAGCTGTTTTTT. Translating gives CASSLVVTSVAGELFF.

This clonotype was seen at least ten times. This chain's CDR3 is CASSYRGLGSPLHF. CDR3 bases: TGTGCCAGCAGTTACAGAGGTCTGGGGTCACCCCTCCACTTT. V usage is TRBV6-5 and J usage is TRBJ1-6; D is ambiguous. The CDR3 extends over 14 amino acids. Deletions cut 2 bases from V and 10 bases from J, with 12 bases between. CDR1 and CDR2 from the germline V gene are MNHEY and SVGAGI.

The chain uses TRBV7-2 and TRBJ2-3; D gene uncertain. Trimming left V 5 bases short and J 5 bases short, with 8 bases between. CDR1 is SGHTA, CDR2 FQGNSA, per germline. The CDR3 sequence is 12 residues long. CDR3 sequence (DNA): TGTGCCAGCAGCACCCAAGTAGATACGCAGTATTTT. It codes for CASSTQVDTQYF.

This chain connects TRBV18 to TRBJ1-2; no reliable D call. The CDR3 contains 14 residues. Trimming took off 3 bases at V and 3 bases at J, with 11 bases between the two ends. Germline-derived CDR1 and CDR2 are KGHSH and LQKENI. CDR3 sequence: CASSPIIRDYGYTF. CDR3 sequence (DNA): TGTGCCAGCTCACCGATTATACGGGACTATGGCTACACCTTC. Full variable domain (rest looked up from reference TRBV18 and TRBJ1-2): NAGVMQNPRHLVRRRGQEARLRCSPMKGHSHVYWYRQLPEEGLKFMVYLQKENIIDESGMPKERFSAEFPKEGPSILRIQQVVRGDSAAYFCASSPIIRDYGYTFGSGTRLTVV.

V and J are TRBV9 and TRBJ1-2; TRBD1 aligns across 9 bases. Germline values: CDR1 SGDLS, CDR2 YYNGEE. Germline trimming cut 4 bases from V and 14 bases from J; bases unmatched to any gene: 15. The CDR3 has 14 residues. The DNA of the CDR3 is TGTGCCAGCAGCACCCGTCCCGGGACAGGGAATAAGACCTTC. As protein: CASSTRPGTGNKTF.

This clonotype was seen at least ten times. This chain joins TRBV11-2 and TRBJ2-1, with 7 nucleotides matching TRBD2. Trimming at V came to 8 bases and at J to 8 bases, leaving 18 bases not matched to a gene. Germline V gene data show CDR1 as SGHAT and CDR2 as FQNNGV. The CDR3 has 16 amino acids. In nucleotides, the CDR3 is TGTGCCAGCTCCGGCGGGGGTTACCAGGGCGGGGATGAGCAGTTCTTC. This translates into CASSGGGYQGGDEQFF.

The gene calls are TRBV28 and TRBJ2-1; 8 nucleotides align to TRBD2. Germline lookup yields CDR1 MDHEN and CDR2 SYDVKM. The CDR3 runs to 15 residues. J gave up 1 base and V 6 bases, and 5 bases lay outside the gene matches. CDR3 in amino acids: CASRKAGVSYNEQFF. The DNA for the CDR3 is TGTGCCAGCAGGAAAGCGGGAGTTTCCTACAATGAGCAGTTCTTC.

This clonotype was seen a handful of times. The V call is TRBV9, the J call TRBJ2-5, with D possibly matching TRBD2 (6 bases). CDR3 length: 15 amino acids. Germline-derived CDR1 and CDR2 are SGDLS and YYNGEE. The V gene lost 1 base and the J gene lost 2 bases, with 12 bases spanning the gap. This CDR3 reads CASSVTAGWQETQYF. For the CDR3, the DNA is TGTGCCAGCAGCGTAACGGCGGGGTGGCAAGAGACCCAGTACTTC.

The chain joins TRBV7-6 to TRBJ2-1; 14 bases agree with TRBD2. This CDR3 spans 16 amino acids. The germline V gene encodes CDR1 SGHVS and CDR2 FNYEAQ. With 1 base clipped from V and 10 bases from J, the junction kept 6 bases outside the gene matches. The CDR3 DNA sequence: TGTGCCAGCAGCTTAGGGGGACTAGCGGGAGAAGGGGAGCAGTTCTTC. Translating it yields CASSLGGLAGEGEQFF.

The V gene is TRBV28, the J gene TRBJ2-5; D unclear. The length of the CDR3 is 11 residues. Trimming stripped 7 bases from V and 5 bases from J, with 8 bases between. In germline, CDR1 is MDHEN, CDR2 SYDVKM. CDR3 sequence (DNA): TGTGCCAGCAACGCCAGGGAGACCCAGTACTTC. Protein product: CASNARETQYF.

The rearrangement links TRBV9 to TRBJ2-1, with TRBD2 matching 8 bases. Germline loops: CDR1 SGDLS, CDR2 YYNGEE. Trimming at V came to 4 bases and at J to 7 bases, leaving 10 bases not matched to a gene. The CDR3 runs to 15 residues. CDR3 region: CASSPQAGGHNEQFF. CDR3 bases: TGTGCCAGCAGCCCCCAGGCGGGGGGCCATAATGAGCAGTTCTTC.

This clonotype came up a few times. The chain employs TRBV4-3 and TRBJ2-3, with D unresolved. V lost 0 bases, J lost 8 bases, and 6 bases lay in between. Looked up from germline, CDR1 is LGHNA and CDR2 is YSLEER. The CDR3 spans 12 residues. CDR3 DNA: TGCGCCAGCAGCCAAGATACGGGTACGCAGTATTTT. This gives the protein CASSQDTGTQYF.

This clonotype has more than one count but fewer than ten. The rearrangement uses TRBV20-1 and TRBJ2-7; D unresolved. Trimming left V 3 bases short and J 3 bases short, with 15 bases between. Per germline, CDR1 DFQATT and CDR2 SNEGSKA (reference sequence). The CDR3 has 14 residues. CDR3 DNA sequence: TGCAGTGCTAGCCTCTCTAGTAGAGGCTACGAGCAGTACTTC. This encodes CSASLSSRGYEQYF.

Ten or more counts support this clonotype. V usage is TRBV5-1 and J usage is TRBJ2-7, with 7 bases aligning to TRBD1. CDR3 size: 14 residues. Germline assignment: CDR1 SGHRS and CDR2 YFSETQ. After removal of 3 bases from V and 5 bases from J, the junction contained 8 bases not matched to a gene. The CDR3 nucleotides are TGCGCCAGCAGCTCGACAGGGTACAGCGACGAGCAGTACTTC. This sequence encodes CASSSTGYSDEQYF.

The chain combines TRBV18 with TRBJ2-1, with D perhaps TRBD1 (6 bases). CDR3 length equals 17 residues. V was shortened by 3 bases and J by 2 bases, with 17 bases between the two germline ends. Per the germline V gene, CDR1 is KGHSH and CDR2 is LQKENI. For the CDR3, the DNA is TGTGCCAGCTCACCCAGACACAGGGCTCTGACCTACAATGAGCAGTTCTTC. Its protein product is CASSPRHRALTYNEQFF.

This clonotype was seen ten or more times. The chain recombines TRBV4-2 with TRBJ2-5; no definite D call. V was pared by 2 bases and J by 1 base, with 11 bases between. Germline V lookup: CDR1 LGHNA, CDR2 YNFKEQ. This CDR3 region has 15 residues. CDR3 sequence: CASSQWARVQETQYF. Written as DNA, the CDR3 is TGTGCCAGCAGCCAATGGGCTAGGGTCCAAGAGACCCAGTACTTC.

CDR3 in DNA: TGTGCCAGCAGCTTTACAGGGGGAACTGGAAACACCATATATTTT. It encodes CASSFTGGTGNTIYF. This chain connects TRBV7-2 to TRBJ1-3; the match to TRBD1 covers 8 bases. V was clipped by 3 bases and J by 2 bases; unmatched bases: 3. The CDR3 has 15 amino acids. Germline V gene lookup returns CDR1 SGHTA and CDR2 FQGNSA.

The V and J genes are TRBV6-5 and TRBJ1-1; D not resolved. V shed 0 bases and J shed 3 bases, with 8 bases lying between them. The CDR3 contains 14 residues. In germline, CDR1 is MNHEY, CDR2 SVGAGI. DNA of the CDR3: TGTGCCAGCAGTTACTCGGAGATTTACACTGAAGCTTTCTTT. As protein: CASSYSEIYTEAFF.

The chain links TRBV12-3 or TRBV12-4 to TRBJ2-7; 7 bases match TRBD1. CDR3 length: 15 amino acids. V lost 3 bases to trimming and J lost 7 bases; unmatched junction nucleotides: 12. The chain's CDR3 is CASSFRDSTLKEQYF. The CDR3 DNA reads TGTGCCAGCAGTTTTAGGGACAGTACCTTGAAGGAGCAGTACTTC.

The sample holds many counts of this clonotype. The chain combines TRBV29-1 with TRBJ1-1, with a weak D call TRBD1 (6 bases). V lost 4 bases, J lost 3 bases, and 12 bases lay in between. CDR1 and CDR2 (germline): SQVTM, ANQGSEA. The CDR3 covers 13 residues. This CDR3 is CSVVRGGDTEAFF. The CDR3 DNA reads TGCAGCGTTGTCAGGGGCGGGGACACTGAAGCTTTCTTT.

This clonotype occurred a few times. The chain has TRBV20-1 and TRBJ2-7; D is perhaps TRBD2 (6 bases). Germline CDR1 and CDR2: DFQATT and SNEGSKA (reference sequence). This CDR3 spans 14 amino acids. Trimming took off 3 bases at V and 2 bases at J, with 14 bases between the two ends. The CDR3 DNA reads TGCAGTGCTAGTAAAGCGGGTATCCCCTACGAGCAGTACTTC. This sequence encodes CSASKAGIPYEQYF.

This clonotype was seen a handful of times. The chain combines TRBV9 with TRBJ2-2; TRBD2 matches at 9 bases. CDR1 SGDLS and CDR2 YYNGEE come from the germline V gene. With V trimmed by 3 bases and J by 5 bases, 5 bases remained unmatched. This CDR3 is 15 amino acids long. This chain's CDR3 is CASSARGGRTGELFF. CDR3 bases: TGTGCCAGCAGCGCGCGGGGGGGCCGAACCGGGGAGCTGTTTTTT.

This clonotype was counted ten times or more. Written as DNA, the CDR3 is TGTGCCAGCAGGCGGGACCAACGGGGAGATACGCAGTATTTT. Its translation: CASRRDQRGDTQYF. The chain joins TRBV12-3 or TRBV12-4 to TRBJ2-3; possibly TRBD2 for D (6 bases). This CDR3 spans 14 amino acids. The V gene lost 6 bases and the J gene lost 5 bases, with 15 bases spanning the gap.

This chain uses TRBV5-1 with TRBJ2-1, with a tentative D call TRBD2 (5 bases). CDR3 length equals 13 residues. Deletions cut 4 bases from V and 4 bases from J, with 9 bases between. Germline loops: CDR1 SGHRS, CDR2 YFSETQ. The CDR3 is CASSRGYYNEQFF. The CDR3 DNA sequence: TGCGCCAGCAGCCGCGGGTATTACAATGAGCAGTTCTTC. Based on the CDR3 plus reference TRBV5-1 and TRBJ2-1, the full variable domain is KAGVTQTPRYLIKTRGQQVTLSCSPISGHRSVSWYQQTPGQGLQFLFEYFSETQRNKGNFPGRFSGRQFSNSRSEMNVSTLELGDSALYLCASSRGYYNEQFFGPGTRLTVL.

The chain couples TRBV5-1 to TRBJ2-7; D is perhaps TRBD1 (6 bases). CDR3 length equals 15 residues. Germline values: CDR1 SGHRS, CDR2 YFSETQ. V lost 5 bases to trimming and J lost 3 bases, with 18 bases between them. The CDR3 DNA reads TGCGCCAGCAGTCCGGCCGGGACAATCTACTACGAGCAGTACTTC. This sequence encodes CASSPAGTIYYEQYF. Supplemented by reference TRBV5-1 and TRBJ2-7, the full variable domain reads KAGVTQTPRYLIKTRGQQVTLSCSPISGHRSVSWYQQTPGQGLQFLFEYFSETQRNKGNFPGRFSGRQFSNSRSEMNVSTLELGDSALYLCASSPAGTIYYEQYFGPGTRLTVT.

The chain joins TRBV29-1 to TRBJ2-7, with D unresolved. V was cut by 7 bases and J by 6 bases, with 22 bases left in between. From germline, CDR1 is SQVTM and CDR2 ANQGSEA. This CDR3 is 14 amino acids long. CDR3 protein: CSARVWGETGEQYF. DNA for the CDR3: TGCAGCGCCCGTGTCTGGGGTGAAACTGGCGAGCAGTACTTC.

The genes are TRBV10-3 and TRBJ1-1, with a tentative D call TRBD1 (6 bases). The CDR3 loop spans 14 amino acids. The V gene lost 5 bases and the J gene lost 0 bases, with 10 bases spanning the gap. Germline V gives CDR1 ENHRY, CDR2 SYGVKD. Here the CDR3 reads CAISTGSVNTEAFF. The DNA for the CDR3 is TGTGCCATCAGTACAGGGAGTGTGAACACTGAAGCTTTCTTT.